This T cell receptor (beta chain) stems from a study of shared clonotypes between healthy human individuals. Study at large: The people who gave samples were a couple of women and a few men aged 18 to 49.

Donors had no recently reported acute infections or vaccinations and were HIV-negative. This CDR3 spans 17 amino acids. Unmatched junction bases numbered 15, after V lost 2 bases and J lost 4 bases. CDR1 is GTSNPN, CDR2 SVGIG, per germline (reference sequence). Tens of thousands of T cell genomes, or about 200 ng DNA, went into the sorted-subset replicate PCRs. The table came from immunoSEQ multiplex PCR; TCRdb's copy has only in-frame clones and leaves some out. The top ten hold more than 0.35% of the sample, which has about 2.5 million clones, about nine tenths seen once. The specimen was naive CD4+ T cells from PBMCs. The subset: CD45RA+ positively selected. V is TRBV30 and J is TRBJ2-7; 9 nucleotides line up with TRBD1. The TCR comes from a man aged 18 to 35 in good health. Some clones in this sample may be carry-over from other donors' samples. In nucleotides, the CDR3 is TGTGCCTGGAGTTCCTGGGGGGACAGGGTATTGCGGTACGAGCAGTACTTC. Protein sequence: CAWSSWGDRVLRYEQYF.